This is a list of T cell receptor beta chains from one sample in a study of T cell repertoires in cytomegalovirus infection. Their specific antigens are unknown. TCRdb recomputed calls from the reads with MiXCR, one row per CDR3 protein. Among hundreds of thousands of distinct CDR3 sequences listed, around 32% were seen once. The sample was cultured CD8+ T cells from PBMCs, taken from culture after CMV antigen stimulation. The receptors were sampled from a human donor in good health (CMV status not recorded). Some clones in this sample may be carry-over from other donors' samples. Both conserved end residues are part of each CDR3. The D gene is left open where the match is weak. For some rows the clone size is stated as once, few or many, or as a class when expanded; others skip it.

clone_size j_call d_call v_call cdr3_nt cdr3_aa
few TRBJ2-2 NA TRBV4-1 TGCGCCAGCAGCCAAGTGGAGGGCTACAACACCGGGGAGCTGTTTTTT CASSQVEGYNTGELFF
NA TRBJ1-2 TRBD1 TRBV27 TGTGCCAGCAGTTTATCGGAACAGGGGGCGCGAGGCTACACCTTC CASSLSEQGARGYTF
NA TRBJ2-1 NA TRBV24-1 TGTGCCACCAGTGATGTACCCGCGGGGGCGAGAGAGCAGTTCTTC CATSDVPAGAREQFF
few TRBJ2-7 NA TRBV6-5 TGTGCCAGCATCATGGGGGCCGGCTACGAGCAGTACTTC CASIMGAGYEQYF
NA TRBJ1-5 NA TRBV15 TGTGCCACCAGCAGAGAGACGCCTAACCGGTTTCCTCAGCCCCAGCATTTT CATSRETPNRFPQPQHF
few TRBJ2-3 NA TRBV28 TGTGCCAGCAGTTCCGGGCACACAGATACGCAGTATTTT CASSSGHTDTQYF
many TRBJ2-5 NA TRBV7-2 TGTGCCAGCAGCTTAGCGGCGGAGGGGCGCCGATTAGAGACCCAGTACTTC CASSLAAEGRRLETQYF
NA TRBJ1-4 NA TRBV5-1 TGCGCCAGCAGCTTACCGACCGAAAAACTGTTTTTT CASSLPTEKLFF
NA TRBJ1-1 NA TRBV4-3 TGCGCCAGCAGCCAAGAAACGGTTGGCGAAGCTTTCTTT CASSQETVGEAFF
few TRBJ1-1 NA TRBV12-5 TGTGCTAGTGGTCCAGGGTCGAACACTGAAGCTTTCTTT CASGPGSNTEAFF
few TRBJ2-4 NA TRBV19 TGTGCCAGTAGCCCCGGGACAGCCAAAAACATTCAGTACTTC CASSPGTAKNIQYF
few TRBJ1-5 NA TRBV7-6 TGTGCCAGCAGTCCAGAGAGCAATCAGCCCCAGCATTTT CASSPESNQPQHF
few TRBJ2-5 NA TRBV6-5 TGTGCCAGCAGTTGGACACAGGGTCGAGAGACCCAGTACTTC CASSWTQGRETQYF
NA TRBJ2-1 TRBD2 TRBV20-1 TGCAGTGCTAGGGGACTAGCAGGGGAGAGGAATGAGCAGTTCTTC CSARGLAGERNEQFF
few TRBJ1-5 NA TRBV28 TGTGCCAGCAGTCTTTTTCGTTCGCTAAATCAGCCCCAGCATTTT CASSLFRSLNQPQHF
few TRBJ2-4 NA TRBV12-3/TRBV12-4 TGTGCCAGCAGACAAGGGGGAAGCCATCAGTACTTC CASRQGGSHQYF
few TRBJ1-2 NA TRBV7-8 TGTGCCAGCAGCTTAAATCCCGACCTCTATGGCTACACCTTC CASSLNPDLYGYTF
NA TRBJ1-1 NA TRBV6-2/TRBV6-3 TGTGCCAGCAGCTACTTCCCAGGGGAGAACACTGAAGCTTTCTTT CASSYFPGENTEAFF
NA TRBJ2-1 NA TRBV25-1 TGTGCCAGCAGTGAATGGCGGACTTACAATGAGCAGTTCTTC CASSEWRTYNEQFF
NA TRBJ2-1 NA TRBV27 TGTGCCAGCAGTTATGTCCCGAATTACGAGCAGTTCTTC CASSYVPNYEQFF
NA TRBJ2-2 TRBD1 TRBV20-1 TGCAGTGCTAAAGGGACAGCCTTTATCAGTTCCACCGGGGAGCTGTTTTTT CSAKGTAFISSTGELFF
few TRBJ2-2 TRBD2 TRBV20-1 TGCAGTGCCCGCCCGGGACTAGCGGGGGACGGGGAGCTGTTTTTT CSARPGLAGDGELFF
few TRBJ1-2 NA TRBV5-6 TGTGCCAGCAGACCTGCAGGGCACTATGGCTACACCTTC CASRPAGHYGYTF
NA TRBJ2-6 TRBD1 TRBV6-2/TRBV6-3 TGTGCCAGCAGTGACAGGGATTATGGGGCCAACGTCCTGACTTTC CASSDRDYGANVLTF
many TRBJ2-5 NA TRBV7-9 TGTGCCAGCAGCTTAGAAGGCCTCCGAGAGACCCAGTACTTC CASSLEGLRETQYF
NA TRBJ1-5 NA TRBV7-6 TGTGCCAGCAGCTTAGACCCAGGAACCCATCAGCCCCAGCATTTT CASSLDPGTHQPQHF
few TRBJ1-6 NA TRBV6-1 TGTGCCAGCAGTGAAATAGGCCCGTCGAGTTCACCCCTCCACTTT CASSEIGPSSSPLHF
NA TRBJ2-5 NA TRBV12-3/TRBV12-4 TGTGCCAGCAGTTTAGTACTAGAGCAAGAGACCCAGTACTTC CASSLVLEQETQYF
few TRBJ1-3 TRBD1 TRBV6-6 TGTGCCAGCATCAAGTCTCTCTGGGGACAGAGCTCTGGAAACACCATATATTTT CASIKSLWGQSSGNTIYF
NA TRBJ1-2 NA TRBV19 TGTGCCAGTAGTATAAAAGAGGGCTACACCTTC CASSIKEGYTF
few TRBJ1-5 NA TRBV6-2/TRBV6-3 TGTGCCAGCAGCCAAGGGACGGACTCCTATCAGCCCCAGCATTTT CASSQGTDSYQPQHF
NA TRBJ2-1 TRBD1 TRBV19 TGTGCCAGTAGTATTCCCAAGGGGGACAGCTGGACTTATGAGCAGTTCTTC CASSIPKGDSWTYEQFF
NA TRBJ2-7 TRBD1 TRBV2 TGTGCCAGCAGTGAAGTAGGGACAGGGATGTCCTACGAGCAGTACTTC CASSEVGTGMSYEQYF
NA TRBJ2-3 NA TRBV5-4 TGTGCCAGCAGCTTGGGGGACCTGGATACGCAGTATTTT CASSLGDLDTQYF
NA TRBJ1-1 NA TRBV7-9 TGTGCCAGCAGACAGGGCATCGAAGCTTTCTTT CASRQGIEAFF
NA TRBJ1-1 NA TRBV19 TGTGCCAGTCTCTATGGGAACACTGAAGCTTTCTTT CASLYGNTEAFF
NA TRBJ2-3 TRBD1 TRBV6-2/TRBV6-3 TGTGCCAGCAGTTACTTAACAGGGGCAGATACGCAGTATTTT CASSYLTGADTQYF
NA TRBJ1-2 NA TRBV28 TGTGCCAGCAGTTTAGCGGGGGTTGGGGACAACTATGGCTACACCTTC CASSLAGVGDNYGYTF
NA TRBJ2-2 NA TRBV20-1 TGCAGTGCTAGAGTAGGAGGCGGGGAGCTGTTTTTT CSARVGGGELFF
many TRBJ2-2 TRBD1 TRBV7-9 TGTGCCAGCAGCCGCCCTCAGGGGGCGAACACCGGGGAGCTGTTTTTT CASSRPQGANTGELFF